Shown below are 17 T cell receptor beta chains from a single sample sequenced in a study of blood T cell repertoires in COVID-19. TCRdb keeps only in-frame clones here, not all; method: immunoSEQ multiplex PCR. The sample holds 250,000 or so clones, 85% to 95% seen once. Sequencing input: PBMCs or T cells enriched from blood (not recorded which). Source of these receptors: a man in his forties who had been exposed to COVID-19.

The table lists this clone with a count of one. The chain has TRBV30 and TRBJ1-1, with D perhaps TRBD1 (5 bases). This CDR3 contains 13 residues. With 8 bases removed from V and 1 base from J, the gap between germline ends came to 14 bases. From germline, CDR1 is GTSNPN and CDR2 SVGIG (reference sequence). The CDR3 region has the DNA TGTGCCGGCGAACTGGACAAGAACACTGAAGCTTTCTTT. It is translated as CAGELDKNTEAFF. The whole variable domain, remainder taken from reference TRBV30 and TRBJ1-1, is SQTIHQWPATLVQPVGSPLSLECTVEGTSNPNLYWYRQAAGRGLQLLFYSVGIGQISSEVPQNLSASRPQDRQFILSSKKLLLSDSGFYLCAGELDKNTEAFFGQGTRLTVV.

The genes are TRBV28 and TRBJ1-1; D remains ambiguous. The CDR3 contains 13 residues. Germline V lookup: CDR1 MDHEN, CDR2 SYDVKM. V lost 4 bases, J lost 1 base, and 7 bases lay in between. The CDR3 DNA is TGTGCCAGCAGTTATACGGGGAACACTGAAGCTTTCTTT. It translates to CASSYTGNTEAFF. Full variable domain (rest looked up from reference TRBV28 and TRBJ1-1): DVKVTQSSRYLVKRTGEKVFLECVQDMDHENMFWYRQDPGLGLRLIYFSYDVKMKEKGDIPEGYSVSREKKERFSLILESASTNQTSMYLCASSYTGNTEAFFGQGTRLTVV.

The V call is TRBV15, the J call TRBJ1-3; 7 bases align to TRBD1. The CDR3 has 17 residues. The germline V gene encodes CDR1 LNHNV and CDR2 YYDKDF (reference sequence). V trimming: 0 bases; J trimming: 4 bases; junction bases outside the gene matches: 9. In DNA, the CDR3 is TGTGCCACCAGCAGAGAGACAGGGCGACTACCCGGAAACACCATATATTTT. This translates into CATSRETGRLPGNTIYF.

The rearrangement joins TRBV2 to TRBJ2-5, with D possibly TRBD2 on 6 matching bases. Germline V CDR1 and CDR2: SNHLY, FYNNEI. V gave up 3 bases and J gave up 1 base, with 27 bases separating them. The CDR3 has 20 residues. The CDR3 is CASSDSRVWQAGGAQETQYF. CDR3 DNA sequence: TGTGCCAGCAGTGACAGTCGGGTATGGCAAGCGGGTGGAGCCCAAGAGACCCAGTACTTC. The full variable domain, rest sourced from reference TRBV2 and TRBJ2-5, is EPEVTQTPSHQVTQMGQEVILRCVPISNHLYFYWYRQILGQKVEFLVSFYNNEISEKSEIFDDQFSVERPDGSNFTLKIRSTKLEDSAMYFCASSDSRVWQAGGAQETQYFGPGTRLLVL.

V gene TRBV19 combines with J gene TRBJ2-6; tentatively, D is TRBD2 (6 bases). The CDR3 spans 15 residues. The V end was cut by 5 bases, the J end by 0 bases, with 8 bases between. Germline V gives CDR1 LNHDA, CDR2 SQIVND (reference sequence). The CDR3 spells CASSWGLSGANVLTF. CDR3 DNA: TGTGCCAGTAGTTGGGGACTCTCTGGGGCCAACGTCCTGACTTTC. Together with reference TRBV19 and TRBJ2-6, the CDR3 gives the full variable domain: DGGITQSPKYLFRKEGQNVTLSCEQNLNHDAMYWYRQDPGQGLRLIYYSQIVNDFQKGDIAEGYSVSREKKESFPLTVTSAQKNPTAFYLCASSWGLSGANVLTFGAGSRLTVL.

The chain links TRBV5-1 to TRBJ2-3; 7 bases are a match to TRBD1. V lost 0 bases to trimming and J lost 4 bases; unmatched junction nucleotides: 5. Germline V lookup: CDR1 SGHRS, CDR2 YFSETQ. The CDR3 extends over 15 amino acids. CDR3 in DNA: TGCGCCAGCAGCTTGGACAGGGGTTTCGCAGATACGCAGTATTTT. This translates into CASSLDRGFADTQYF.

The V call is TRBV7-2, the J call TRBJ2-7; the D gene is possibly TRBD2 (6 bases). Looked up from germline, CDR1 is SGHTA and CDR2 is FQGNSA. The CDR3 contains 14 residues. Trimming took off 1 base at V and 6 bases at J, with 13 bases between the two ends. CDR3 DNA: TGTGCCAGCAGCTTAGTTAGCCAGGGAGGCGAGCAGTACTTC. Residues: CASSLVSQGGEQYF.

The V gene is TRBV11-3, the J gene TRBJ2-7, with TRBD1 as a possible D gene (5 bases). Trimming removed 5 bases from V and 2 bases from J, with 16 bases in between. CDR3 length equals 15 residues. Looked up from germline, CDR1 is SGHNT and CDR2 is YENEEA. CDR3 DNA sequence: TGTGCCAGCAGCCAGGGCGGAACAGAAACCTACGAGCAGTACTTC. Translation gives CASSQGGTETYEQYF.

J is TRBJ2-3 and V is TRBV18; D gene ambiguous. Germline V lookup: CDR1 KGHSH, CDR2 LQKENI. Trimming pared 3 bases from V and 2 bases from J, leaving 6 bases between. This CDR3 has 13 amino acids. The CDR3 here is CASSPYYTDTQYF. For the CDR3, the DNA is TGTGCCAGCTCACCCTACTACACAGATACGCAGTATTTT.

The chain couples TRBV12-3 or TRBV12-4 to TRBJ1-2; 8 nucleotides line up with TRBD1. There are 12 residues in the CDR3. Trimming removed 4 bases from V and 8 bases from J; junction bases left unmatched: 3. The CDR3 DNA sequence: TGTGCCAGCAGTTGGACAGGGAACGGCTACACCTTC. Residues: CASSWTGNGYTF.

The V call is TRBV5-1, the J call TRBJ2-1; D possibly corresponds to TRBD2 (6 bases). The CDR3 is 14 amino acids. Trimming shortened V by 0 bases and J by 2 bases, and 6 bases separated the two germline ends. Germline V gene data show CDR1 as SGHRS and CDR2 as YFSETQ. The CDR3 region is CASSLGEAYNEQFF. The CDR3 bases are TGCGCCAGCAGCTTGGGGGAGGCCTACAATGAGCAGTTCTTC.

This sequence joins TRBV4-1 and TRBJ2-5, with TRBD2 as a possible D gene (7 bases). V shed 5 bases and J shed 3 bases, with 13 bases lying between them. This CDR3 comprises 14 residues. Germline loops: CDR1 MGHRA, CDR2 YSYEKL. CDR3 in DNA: TGCGCCAGCAGCAGGGGGACTACCGAAGAGACCCAGTACTTC. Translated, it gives CASSRGTTEETQYF.

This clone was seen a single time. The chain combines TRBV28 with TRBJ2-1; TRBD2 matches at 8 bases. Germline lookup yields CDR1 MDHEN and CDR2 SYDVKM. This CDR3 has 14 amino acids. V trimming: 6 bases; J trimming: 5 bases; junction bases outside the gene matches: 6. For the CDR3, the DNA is TGTGCCAGCAGGCGGGAGGTCGTGAACAATGAGCAGTTCTTC. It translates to CASRREVVNNEQFF.

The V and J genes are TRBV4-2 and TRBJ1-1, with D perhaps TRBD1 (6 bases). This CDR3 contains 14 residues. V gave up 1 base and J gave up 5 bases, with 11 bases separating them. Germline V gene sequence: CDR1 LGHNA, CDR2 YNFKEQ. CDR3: CASSQAKGGTEAFF. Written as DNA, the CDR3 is TGTGCCAGCAGCCAAGCGAAAGGGGGTACTGAAGCTTTCTTT.

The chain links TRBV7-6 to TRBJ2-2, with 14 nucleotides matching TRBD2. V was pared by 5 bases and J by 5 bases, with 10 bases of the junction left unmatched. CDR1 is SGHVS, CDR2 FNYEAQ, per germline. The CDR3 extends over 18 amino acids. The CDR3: CASSPTPGLAGVTGELFF. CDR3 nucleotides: TGTGCCAGCAGCCCCACACCGGGACTAGCGGGAGTGACCGGGGAGCTGTTTTTT.

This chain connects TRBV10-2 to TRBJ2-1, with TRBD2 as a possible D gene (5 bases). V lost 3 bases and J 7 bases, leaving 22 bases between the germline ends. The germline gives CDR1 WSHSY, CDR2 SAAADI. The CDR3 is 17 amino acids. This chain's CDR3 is CASSEGWRAYLGNEQFF. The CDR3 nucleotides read TGCGCCAGCAGTGAAGGTTGGCGGGCATACCTCGGGAATGAGCAGTTCTTC.

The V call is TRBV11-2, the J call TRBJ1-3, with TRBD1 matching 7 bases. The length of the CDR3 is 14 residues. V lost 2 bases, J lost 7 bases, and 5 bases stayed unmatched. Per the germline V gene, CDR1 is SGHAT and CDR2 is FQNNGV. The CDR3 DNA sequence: TGTGCCAGCAGCTTACGGGACAGAAGCAACACCATATATTTT. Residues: CASSLRDRSNTIYF. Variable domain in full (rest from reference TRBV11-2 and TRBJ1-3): EAGVAQSPRYKIIEKRQSVAFWCNPISGHATLYWYQQILGQGPKLLIQFQNNGVVDDSQLPKDRFSAERLKGVDSTLKIQPAKLEDSAVYLCASSLRDRSNTIYFGEGSWLTVV.